What follows are 23 T cell receptor beta chains derived from one specimen sequenced in a study of cytomegalovirus exposure and HLA in healthy donors. 60 Vbeta and 13 Jbeta primers were used in PCR. Sequencing was performed with immunoSEQ multiplex PCR; in TCRdb, only in-frame clones are kept and a portion is missing. In the table there are 150,000 to 200,000 clones, 65% to 80% of which are singletons. The material sequenced was PBMCs. Receptors originate from a woman between 25 and 40 years old in good health and CMV-seronegative.

V is TRBV30 and J is TRBJ1-5; D is uncertain. From germline, CDR1 is GTSNPN and CDR2 SVGIG (reference sequence). This CDR3 has 11 residues. Trimming pared 1 base from V and 5 bases from J, leaving 3 bases between. The CDR3 region has the DNA TGTGCCTGGAGTGGCGATCAGCCCCAGCATTTT. This translates into CAWSGDQPQHF.

The genes are TRBV29-1 and TRBJ2-1; 9 nucleotides line up with TRBD2. The CDR3 has 14 residues. V shed 6 bases, J shed 6 bases, and the junction held 9 bases outside the gene matches. Per germline, CDR1 SQVTM and CDR2 ANQGSEA. DNA for the CDR3: TGCAGCGTCAAAGTACTAGCGGGCGTCAATGAGCAGTTCTTC. This sequence encodes CSVKVLAGVNEQFF.

The gene calls are TRBV5-1 and TRBJ2-7; TRBD1 matches at 9 bases. The ends lost 0 bases at V and 0 bases at J; junction bases unmatched: 4. The germline gives CDR1 SGHRS, CDR2 YFSETQ. The CDR3 contains 16 residues. CDR3 protein: CASSLGGTGFSYEQYF. The CDR3 bases are TGCGCCAGCAGCTTGGGTGGGACAGGGTTCTCCTACGAGCAGTACTTC.

This chain joins TRBV4-1 and TRBJ2-5; possibly TRBD1 for D (5 bases). CDR1 is MGHRA, CDR2 YSYEKL, per germline. There are 14 residues in the CDR3. The V end was cut by 4 bases, the J end by 1 base, with 10 bases between. CDR3 nucleotides: TGCGCCAGCAGCCTCCGACAGTCCCAAGAGACCCAGTACTTC. It specifies CASSLRQSQETQYF.

V gene TRBV7-8 combines with J gene TRBJ1-2; D is perhaps TRBD1 (6 bases). The germline V gene encodes CDR1 SGHVS and CDR2 FQNEAQ. Trimming removed 1 base from V and 8 bases from J, with 23 bases in between. This CDR3 contains 17 residues. The CDR3 is CASSLEQGGGAGRGYTF. CDR3 bases: TGTGCCAGCAGCTTAGAGCAAGGGGGGGGAGCAGGGCGGGGCTACACCTTC.

This clone was picked up a small number of times. V and J are TRBV28 and TRBJ2-2, with 7 nucleotides matching TRBD2. Germline V gene sequence: CDR1 MDHEN, CDR2 SYDVKM. V gave up 6 bases and J gave up 0 bases; unmatched junction bases: 1. The CDR3 contains 14 residues. CDR3 sequence (DNA): TGTGCCAGCAGCAGCGGGACGAACACCGGGGAGCTGTTTTTT. This sequence encodes CASSSGTNTGELFF. Drawing the rest from reference TRBV28 and TRBJ2-2, the complete variable domain is DVKVTQSSRYLVKRTGEKVFLECVQDMDHENMFWYRQDPGLGLRLIYFSYDVKMKEKGDIPEGYSVSREKKERFSLILESASTNQTSMYLCASSSGTNTGELFFGEGSRLTVL.

The chain links TRBV2 to TRBJ2-7; D is possibly TRBD1 (5 bases). The CDR3 is 14 amino acids. V was shortened by 6 bases and J by 2 bases, with 14 bases between the two germline ends. From germline, CDR1 is SNHLY and CDR2 FYNNEI. The CDR3 protein is CASSADVGPYEQYF. The CDR3 coding sequence is TGTGCCAGCAGCGCCGACGTGGGGCCCTACGAGCAGTACTTC. Full variable domain (rest looked up from reference TRBV2 and TRBJ2-7): EPEVTQTPSHQVTQMGQEVILRCVPISNHLYFYWYRQILGQKVEFLVSFYNNEISEKSEIFDDQFSVERPDGSNFTLKIRSTKLEDSAMYFCASSADVGPYEQYFGPGTRLTVT.

This clone was observed a single time. V is TRBV2 and J is TRBJ1-1; maybe TRBD1 (5 bases). Per germline, CDR1 SNHLY and CDR2 FYNNEI. CDR3 length: 15 residues. V was trimmed by 2 bases and J by 7 bases, leaving 17 bases between them. CDR3 loop: CASSEHGGLGSEAFF. CDR3 nucleotide sequence: TGTGCCAGCAGTGAACACGGGGGGTTAGGTAGTGAAGCTTTCTTT.

V is TRBV29-1 and J is TRBJ1-1; 9 bases agree with TRBD1. CDR3 length equals 15 residues. The V and J ends lost 5 bases and 1 base, in that order; junction bases with no gene match: 8. CDR1 is SQVTM and CDR2 is ANQGSEA in the germline V gene. The CDR3 region is CSVIGQGIRNTEAFF. CDR3 bases: TGCAGCGTTATCGGACAGGGGATTCGGAACACTGAAGCTTTCTTT.

The rearrangement joins TRBV10-3 to TRBJ1-2; 7 bases are shared with TRBD1. Germline V gene lookup returns CDR1 ENHRY and CDR2 SYGVKD. The CDR3 runs 12 residues. V was clipped by 7 bases and J by 4 bases; unmatched bases: 3. CDR3 loop: CAIKGDSYGYTF. The CDR3 nucleotides read TGTGCCATCAAAGGGGACAGCTATGGCTACACCTTC.

The table lists this clone with a few counts. This chain links TRBV29-1 with TRBJ1-2; no definite D call. Looked up from germline, CDR1 is SQVTM and CDR2 is ANQGSEA. This CDR3 is built from 14 residues. With 4 bases removed from V and 4 bases from J, the gap between germline ends came to 16 bases. The CDR3 DNA reads as TGCAGCGTTGCTAGAAGCCCGGATCTCTATGGCTACACCTTC. It is translated as CSVARSPDLYGYTF.

The V gene is TRBV19, the J gene TRBJ1-1; 8 nucleotides agree with TRBD1. Trimming cost V 3 bases and J 0 bases; bases outside gene matches: 6. Germline V gene sequence: CDR1 LNHDA, CDR2 SQIVND (reference sequence). The CDR3 covers 16 residues. In DNA form, the CDR3 reads TGTGCCAGTAGTATCCGGACAGGGCGCATGAACACTGAAGCTTTCTTT. Encoded protein: CASSIRTGRMNTEAFF. Based on the CDR3 plus reference TRBV19 and TRBJ1-1, the full variable domain is DGGITQSPKYLFRKEGQNVTLSCEQNLNHDAMYWYRQDPGQGLRLIYYSQIVNDFQKGDIAEGYSVSREKKESFPLTVTSAQKNPTAFYLCASSIRTGRMNTEAFFGQGTRLTVV.

This chain links TRBV4-2 with TRBJ2-1; 9 positions match TRBD2. The CDR3 is 16 residues long. The germline gives CDR1 LGHNA, CDR2 YNFKEQ. The V gene end was trimmed by 4 bases and the J gene end by 0 bases; junction bases not matched to a gene: 4. CDR3 protein: CASSRGSGSSYNEQFF. The CDR3, as DNA: TGTGCCAGCAGCCGGGGTAGCGGGAGCTCCTACAATGAGCAGTTCTTC.

This clone appeared once. This chain uses TRBV11-3 with TRBJ1-1; no definite D call. The germline V gene has CDR1 SGHNT and CDR2 YENEEA. There are 13 residues in the CDR3. V gave up 5 bases and J gave up 6 bases, with 13 bases separating them. The CDR3 region is CASSTRPRAEAFF. In nucleotides, the CDR3 is TGTGCCAGCAGCACGCGTCCACGAGCTGAAGCTTTCTTT.

This clone appeared a few times. The chain carries TRBV15 and TRBJ1-1; no clear D. The germline CDR1 and CDR2 sequences are LNHNV and YYDKDF (reference sequence). The CDR3 has 14 residues. The germline V and J ends were trimmed by 5 bases and 5 bases, with 15 bases remaining between them. The CDR3 nucleotides are TGTGCCACCAGCGCGCTTGAGAGGCGGACTGAAGCTTTCTTT. Amino acids: CATSALERRTEAFF. Full variable domain (rest looked up from reference TRBV15 and TRBJ1-1): DAMVIQNPRYQVTQFGKPVTLSCSQTLNHNVMYWYQQKSSQAPKLLFHYYDKDFNNEADTPDNFQSRRPNTSFCFLDIRSPGLGDTAMYLCATSALERRTEAFFGQGTRLTVV.

V usage is TRBV30 and J usage is TRBJ2-5; 8 bases agree with TRBD1. Germline values: CDR1 GTSNPN, CDR2 SVGIG (reference sequence). Unmatched junction bases numbered 7, after V lost 2 bases and J lost 5 bases. This CDR3 contains 14 residues. CDR3 in DNA: TGTGCCTGGAGTAGACAGGGGAGGTGGGAGACCCAGTACTTC. This gives the protein CAWSRQGRWETQYF.

This chain joins TRBV28 and TRBJ1-1; D call uncertain. The CDR3 runs to 11 residues. In germline, CDR1 is MDHEN, CDR2 SYDVKM. Trimming cost V 3 bases and J 6 bases, with 5 bases left between them. The CDR3 loop reads CASSFRAEAFF. CDR3 nucleotide sequence: TGTGCCAGCAGTTTCCGAGCTGAAGCTTTCTTT.

V is TRBV25-1 and J is TRBJ1-4; possible D gene TRBD1, 5 bases. Per germline, CDR1 MGHDK and CDR2 SYGVNS. The CDR3 extends over 15 amino acids. V was shortened by 6 bases and J by 4 bases, with 15 bases between the two germline ends. In DNA, the CDR3 is TGTGCCAGCAGCCTGGGGCTCGGGGGTAATGAAAAACTGTTTTTT. Amino acid sequence: CASSLGLGGNEKLFF.

Only a few counts were recorded for this clone. The CDR3 nucleotides read TGTGCCAGCAGCCAAGATCCTGGGGCGACCCATAGCAATCAGCCCCAGCATTTT. Translation: CASSQDPGATHSNQPQHF. The V gene is TRBV4-2, the J gene TRBJ1-5; a weak D match, TRBD1 (5 bases). V lost 0 bases and J 0 bases, leaving 15 bases between the germline ends. The CDR3 contains 18 residues. Germline values: CDR1 LGHNA, CDR2 YNFKEQ.

CDR3 bases: TGTGCCAGCAAAGGGGGTTGGAGAGCTTTCTTT. Translated, it gives CASKGGWRAFF. V gene TRBV28 combines with J gene TRBJ1-1; D might be TRBD1 (6 bases). The CDR3 is 11 residues long. Deletions cut 7 bases from V and 10 bases from J, with 13 bases between. Germline V gene lookup returns CDR1 MDHEN and CDR2 SYDVKM.

The chain recombines TRBV11-2 with TRBJ2-1, with 9 positions matching TRBD2. Losses at the gene ends were 5 bases for V and 10 bases for J; bases not matched to a gene: 6. The CDR3 consists of 13 residues. The germline CDR1 and CDR2 sequences are SGHAT and FQNNGV. The CDR3 bases are TGTGCCAGCAGCCCGTTTAGCGGGGGAGAGCAGTTCTTC. Protein product: CASSPFSGGEQFF.

This chain joins TRBV18 and TRBJ1-1; D call uncertain. CDR1 is KGHSH, CDR2 LQKENI, per germline. This CDR3 comprises 14 residues. The V gene lost 6 bases and the J gene lost 1 base, with 12 bases spanning the gap. CDR3 sequence reads: CASSPGRGNTEAFF. As DNA, the CDR3 is TGTGCCAGCTCCCCCGGACGGGGGAACACTGAAGCTTTCTTT.

The chain links TRBV9 to TRBJ2-5; 12 nucleotides line up with TRBD1. Germline assignment: CDR1 SGDLS and CDR2 YYNGEE. The trim removed 0 bases at V and 9 bases at J, leaving 9 bases unmatched. The CDR3 contains 16 residues. The CDR3 DNA follows: TGTGCCAGCAGCGTAGCAGGGACAGGGGGCCAATCTGCCCAGTACTTC. This translates into CASSVAGTGGQSAQYF. The entire variable domain, with the rest obtained from reference TRBV9 and TRBJ2-5, is as follows: DSGVTQTPKHLITATGQRVTLRCSPRSGDLSVYWYQQSLDQGLQFLIQYYNGEERAKGNILERFSAQQFPDLHSELNLSSLELGDSALYFCASSVAGTGGQSAQYFGPGTRLLVL.